This is a list of T cell receptor beta chains from one sample in a study of blood T cell repertoires in COVID-19. Here immunoSEQ multiplex PCR was the method, and the copy in TCRdb shows in-frame clones only, minus some. The sample shows approximately 220,000 clones, around 80% of them seen only once. The sequenced material came from peripheral blood. The receptors stem from a woman over 75 with acute or convalescent COVID-19. CDR3s include the opening cysteine and the closing phenylalanine or tryptophan. A D gene is named only where the DNA matches it firmly. The size entry is marked missing in some rows and otherwise reads once, few, many or a size class.

abundance: .; len: 16; d_gene: .; j_gene: TRBJ2-7; v_gene: TRBV19; CDR3aa: CASSSRQASSAYEQYF; CDR3nt: TGTGCCAGTAGTTCACGACAGGCCTCATCGGCCTACGAGCAGTACTTC
abundance: .; len: 13; d_gene: .; j_gene: TRBJ2-7; v_gene: TRBV5-1; CDR3aa: CASRLSGTYEQYF; CDR3nt: TGCGCCAGCCGCCTGTCAGGTACCTACGAGCAGTACTTC
abundance: .; len: 16; d_gene: TRBD2; j_gene: TRBJ2-3; v_gene: TRBV7-3; CDR3aa: CASSLTVAGDPDTQYF; CDR3nt: TGTGCCAGCAGCTTAACGGTAGCGGGAGACCCAGATACGCAGTATTTT
abundance: .; len: 14; d_gene: .; j_gene: TRBJ2-7; v_gene: TRBV3-1/TRBV3-2; CDR3aa: CASSQGYISYEQYF; CDR3nt: TGTGCCAGCAGCCAAGGGTACATCTCCTACGAGCAGTACTTC
abundance: few; len: 15; d_gene: TRBD1; j_gene: TRBJ1-3; v_gene: TRBV19; CDR3aa: CASSWGQGGRGTIYF; CDR3nt: TGTGCCAGTAGTTGGGGACAGGGCGGAAGAGGCACCATATATTTT
abundance: .; len: 16; d_gene: .; j_gene: TRBJ2-2; v_gene: TRBV7-2; CDR3aa: CASSLEPQGNTGELFF; CDR3nt: TGTGCCAGCAGCTTAGAACCACAGGGGAACACCGGGGAGCTGTTTTTT
abundance: .; len: 16; d_gene: .; j_gene: TRBJ1-5; v_gene: TRBV7-2; CDR3aa: CASSFGPRGSNQPQHF; CDR3nt: TGTGCCAGCAGCTTCGGACCCAGAGGGAGCAATCAGCCCCAGCATTTT
abundance: .; len: 15; d_gene: .; j_gene: TRBJ1-1; v_gene: TRBV27; CDR3aa: CASSPGTVMNTEAFF; CDR3nt: TGTGCCAGCAGCCCCGGGACTGTTATGAACACTGAAGCTTTCTTT
abundance: .; len: 16; d_gene: .; j_gene: TRBJ2-7; v_gene: TRBV4-3; CDR3aa: CASSRSTGLVDYEQYF; CDR3nt: TGCGCCAGCAGCCGCTCGACCGGACTCGTAGACTACGAGCAGTACTTC
abundance: .; len: 14; d_gene: TRBD1; j_gene: TRBJ2-7; v_gene: TRBV18; CDR3aa: CASSPGQGPYEQYF; CDR3nt: TGTGCCAGCTCACCGGGACAGGGGCCGTACGAGCAGTACTTC
abundance: .; len: 13; d_gene: TRBD1; j_gene: TRBJ2-1; v_gene: TRBV19; CDR3aa: CASSTGQGNEQFF; CDR3nt: TGTGCCAGTAGTACAGGACAGGGCAATGAGCAGTTCTTC
abundance: .; len: 14; d_gene: .; j_gene: TRBJ1-1; v_gene: TRBV11-3; CDR3aa: CASSFRQTNTEAFF; CDR3nt: TGTGCCAGCAGCTTCCGACAGACGAACACTGAAGCTTTCTTT
abundance: .; len: 15; d_gene: TRBD1; j_gene: TRBJ1-5; v_gene: TRBV7-8; CDR3aa: CASSLEGQEYQPQHF; CDR3nt: TGTGCCAGCAGCTTAGAGGGACAGGAGTATCAGCCCCAGCATTTT
abundance: .; len: 15; d_gene: .; j_gene: TRBJ2-7; v_gene: TRBV7-2; CDR3aa: CASSLGVTMIYEQYF; CDR3nt: TGTGCCAGCAGCTTAGGCGTTACCATGATTTACGAGCAGTACTTC
abundance: .; len: 17; d_gene: .; j_gene: TRBJ2-2; v_gene: TRBV9; CDR3aa: CASSVVRGLPDTGELFF; CDR3nt: TGTGCCAGCAGCGTAGTCAGAGGGCTACCGGACACCGGGGAGCTGTTTTTT
abundance: many; len: 12; d_gene: .; j_gene: TRBJ1-3; v_gene: TRBV12-3/TRBV12-4; CDR3aa: CASSTGSNTIYF; CDR3nt: TGTGCCAGCAGCACAGGGTCAAACACCATATATTTT
abundance: few; len: 15; d_gene: TRBD1; j_gene: TRBJ1-4; v_gene: TRBV5-4; CDR3aa: CASSARQGLGEKLFF; CDR3nt: TGTGCCAGCAGCGCGAGACAGGGATTGGGTGAAAAACTGTTTTTT
abundance: many; len: 15; d_gene: TRBD2; j_gene: TRBJ2-1; v_gene: TRBV28; CDR3aa: CASTASGGALDEQFF; CDR3nt: TGTGCCAGCACTGCTAGCGGGGGAGCCTTGGATGAGCAGTTCTTC
abundance: .; len: 15; d_gene: .; j_gene: TRBJ1-2; v_gene: TRBV10-3; CDR3aa: CAISDSPGGVYGYTF; CDR3nt: TGTGCCATCAGTGACTCCCCGGGGGGAGTATATGGCTACACCTTC
abundance: .; len: 14; d_gene: .; j_gene: TRBJ1-2; v_gene: TRBV9; CDR3aa: CASSPRTQNYGYTF; CDR3nt: TGTGCCAGCAGCCCCCGGACACAAAACTATGGCTACACCTTC
abundance: .; len: 17; d_gene: TRBD1; j_gene: TRBJ1-1; v_gene: TRBV10-3; CDR3aa: CAIREGLGTGEYTEAFF; CDR3nt: TGTGCCATCAGAGAAGGGCTCGGGACAGGGGAGTACACTGAAGCTTTCTTT
abundance: .; len: 13; d_gene: TRBD1; j_gene: TRBJ1-5; v_gene: TRBV29-1; CDR3aa: CSVGEGASQPQHF; CDR3nt: TGCAGCGTTGGTGAGGGGGCCAGTCAGCCCCAGCATTTT
abundance: .; len: 16; d_gene: .; j_gene: TRBJ2-2; v_gene: TRBV29-1; CDR3aa: CSVEDSGGGPTGELFF; CDR3nt: TGCAGCGTTGAAGATAGTGGCGGGGGCCCCACCGGGGAGCTGTTTTTT
abundance: once; len: 15; d_gene: TRBD1; j_gene: TRBJ1-5; v_gene: TRBV6-1; CDR3aa: CASSEQGVGNQPQHF; CDR3nt: TGTGCCAGCAGTGAACAGGGGGTAGGAAATCAGCCCCAGCATTTT
abundance: .; len: 16; d_gene: TRBD1; j_gene: TRBJ2-5; v_gene: TRBV25-1; CDR3aa: CASTNTPGQGKETQYF; CDR3nt: TGTGCCAGCACGAACACCCCGGGACAGGGTAAAGAGACCCAGTACTTC
abundance: .; len: 16; d_gene: TRBD1; j_gene: TRBJ2-5; v_gene: TRBV5-6; CDR3aa: CASSLHPGQQQETQYF; CDR3nt: TGTGCCAGCAGCTTACACCCGGGACAGCAGCAAGAGACCCAGTACTTC
abundance: .; len: 15; d_gene: .; j_gene: TRBJ1-1; v_gene: TRBV28; CDR3aa: CASSSRSGEATEAFF; CDR3nt: TGTGCCAGCAGCTCACGGTCCGGGGAGGCCACTGAAGCTTTCTTT
abundance: .; len: 15; d_gene: .; j_gene: TRBJ1-4; v_gene: TRBV5-1; CDR3aa: CASRRTQGDGEKLFF; CDR3nt: TGCGCCAGCAGACGGACACAGGGAGATGGGGAAAAACTGTTTTTT
abundance: few; len: 14; d_gene: .; j_gene: TRBJ1-6; v_gene: TRBV7-3; CDR3aa: CASSLSGGDSPLHF; CDR3nt: TGTGCCAGCAGCTTAAGCGGAGGCGATTCACCCCTCCACTTT
abundance: .; len: 15; d_gene: .; j_gene: TRBJ2-6; v_gene: TRBV19; CDR3aa: CASSIEGAGANVLTF; CDR3nt: TGTGCCAGTAGTATTGAAGGGGCTGGGGCCAACGTCCTGACTTTC
abundance: .; len: 14; d_gene: TRBD2; j_gene: TRBJ2-7; v_gene: TRBV27; CDR3aa: CASSRLAVSYEQYF; CDR3nt: TGTGCCAGCAGTCGACTAGCGGTCTCCTACGAGCAGTACTTC
abundance: .; len: 15; d_gene: .; j_gene: TRBJ1-5; v_gene: TRBV6-1; CDR3aa: CASSELSGFNQPQHF; CDR3nt: TGTGCCAGCAGTGAACTTTCGGGTTTTAATCAGCCCCAGCATTTT
abundance: .; len: 14; d_gene: .; j_gene: TRBJ2-2; v_gene: TRBV27; CDR3aa: CASSLAYSTGELFF; CDR3nt: TGTGCCAGCAGTTTAGCATACAGCACCGGGGAGCTGTTTTTT